A single sample gave rise to the 28 T cell receptor beta chains below, sequenced in a study of blood T cell repertoires in COVID-19. The protocol was immunoSEQ multiplex PCR, while the TCRdb copy is restricted to in-frame clones and leaves out a portion. The sample lists around 70,000 clones, approximately 89% seen once, with about 9.1% in the top ten. Input material: peripheral blood. All receptors come from a man older than 75 with acute or convalescent COVID-19.

This clone has a handful of counts. The chain links TRBV24-1 to TRBJ1-3, with a weak D call TRBD1 (5 bases). Trimming cost V 6 bases and J 1 base, with 15 bases left between them. CDR3 size: 16 residues. Germline loops: CDR1 KGHDR, CDR2 SFDVKD. CDR3: CATSTSRGSSGNTIYF. DNA for the CDR3: TGTGCCACCAGTACCTCTAGGGGTTCTTCTGGAAACACCATATATTTT.

This chain uses TRBV11-2 with TRBJ1-1; D is perhaps TRBD1 (5 bases). V gave up 5 bases and J gave up 5 bases, with 18 bases separating them. This CDR3 is 15 amino acids long. Germline values: CDR1 SGHAT, CDR2 FQNNGV. This CDR3 reads CASSLGFSGQTEAFF. CDR3 nucleotides: TGTGCCAGCAGCCTGGGTTTTTCAGGGCAAACTGAAGCTTTCTTT.

The chain uses TRBV11-1 and TRBJ2-1; tentative D call: TRBD1 (5 bases). Trimming took 2 bases from V and 2 from J, leaving 13 bases between them. CDR3 size: 16 residues. Per the germline V gene, CDR1 is SGHAT and CDR2 is FQDESV (reference sequence). CDR3 residues: CASSLIDRKPYNEQFF. CDR3 in DNA: TGTGCCAGCAGCTTAATCGACAGAAAACCCTACAATGAGCAGTTCTTC.

The chain combines TRBV14 with TRBJ1-2; 8 nucleotides align to TRBD1. The CDR3 spans 14 residues. J gave up 8 bases and V 3 bases, and 8 bases lay outside the gene matches. CDR1 is SGHDN and CDR2 is FVKESK in the germline V gene. This CDR3 is CASSQLTGEEGYTF. CDR3 sequence (DNA): TGTGCCAGCAGCCAGCTGACAGGGGAGGAAGGCTACACCTTC.

This clone was seen once. The J gene is TRBJ2-5, the V gene TRBV19, with 10 bases identical to TRBD2. The CDR3 length is 17 residues. The trim removed 3 bases at V and 1 base at J, leaving 8 bases unmatched. The germline CDR1 and CDR2 sequences are LNHDA and SQIVND (reference sequence). This CDR3 reads CASSIPRTSGLQETQYF. For the CDR3, the DNA is TGTGCCAGTAGTATTCCCCGGACTAGCGGACTCCAAGAGACCCAGTACTTC.

The chain employs TRBV2 and TRBJ1-5, with no clear D. Germline V gives CDR1 SNHLY, CDR2 FYNNEI. Trimming left V 9 bases short and J 1 base short, with 16 bases between. The CDR3 covers 15 residues. The CDR3 is CASLREGWSNQPQHF. Here the CDR3 DNA reads TGTGCCAGTTTGAGGGAGGGCTGGAGCAATCAGCCCCAGCATTTT.

This clone showed up just once. The J gene is TRBJ1-1, the V gene TRBV3-1 (or the pseudogene TRBV3-2); weak D call: TRBD1 (5 bases). Germline CDR1 and CDR2: LGHDT and YNNKEL (reference sequence). Trimming took off 4 bases at V and 5 bases at J, with 14 bases between the two ends. This CDR3 has 14 amino acids. CDR3 sequence reads: CASSRGRRGTEAFF. Here the CDR3 DNA reads TGTGCCAGCAGCCGAGGGAGGAGGGGAACTGAAGCTTTCTTT.

The rearrangement uses TRBV6-5 and TRBJ1-5; D unresolved. Between the trimmed V and J ends, which lost 4 bases and 5 bases, there was a span of 12 bases. The V gene's germline CDR1 is MNHEY and CDR2 SVGAGI. The CDR3 runs to 14 residues. The CDR3 loop is CASSSVNGDQPQHF. CDR3 sequence (DNA): TGTGCCAGCAGTTCCGTAAACGGGGATCAGCCCCAGCATTTT.

V usage is TRBV5-5 and J usage is TRBJ2-1; the D is unclear. CDR3 length: 14 amino acids. The V and J ends lost 1 base and 6 bases respectively, with 11 bases between them. CDR1 is SGHKS and CDR2 is YYEKEE in the germline V gene (reference sequence). For the CDR3, the DNA is TGTGCCAGCAGCTTGATGCAAGCTAGCAATGAGCAGTTCTTC. Its translation: CASSLMQASNEQFF. The full variable domain, with the rest looked up from reference TRBV5-5 and TRBJ2-1, is DAGVTQSPTHLIKTRGQQVTLRCSPISGHKSVSWYQQVLGQGPQFIFQYYEKEERGRGNFPDRFSARQFPNYSSELNVNALLLGDSALYLCASSLMQASNEQFFGPGTRLTVL.

The chain is built from TRBV12-3 or TRBV12-4 and TRBJ2-7; 8 positions match TRBD2. Trimming at V came to 6 bases and at J to 6 bases, leaving 7 bases not matched to a gene. The CDR3 length is 13 residues. The CDR3 DNA reads as TGTGCCAGCAGGTCGAGCGGGAGCGGCGAGCAGTACTTC. Its translation: CASRSSGSGEQYF.

This chain joins TRBV14 and TRBJ2-7; 7 nucleotides agree with TRBD2. There are 13 residues in the CDR3. The germline CDR1 and CDR2 sequences are SGHDN and FVKESK. Germline trimming cut 4 bases from V and 6 bases from J; bases unmatched to any gene: 6. CDR3 region: CASSLGGGLEQYF. In DNA form, the CDR3 reads TGTGCCAGCAGCCTCGGCGGGGGACTCGAGCAGTACTTC.

This chain uses TRBV18 with TRBJ2-2; 8 nucleotides line up with TRBD2. The CDR3 runs 16 residues. After removal of 3 bases from V and 0 bases from J, the junction contained 3 bases not matched to a gene. Per germline, CDR1 KGHSH and CDR2 LQKENI. CDR3 sequence: CASSPQAGANTGELFF. CDR3 DNA sequence: TGTGCCAGCTCACCCCAAGCGGGGGCGAACACCGGGGAGCTGTTTTTT.

This chain connects TRBV2 to TRBJ2-1; TRBD1 aligns across 7 bases. Germline CDR1 is SNHLY and CDR2 is FYNNEI. The CDR3 extends over 17 amino acids. J gave up 2 bases and V 5 bases, and 12 bases lay outside the gene matches. DNA for the CDR3: TGTGCCAGCAGTCGTAACAAGGGGGCTGGCACCTACAATGAGCAGTTCTTC. Protein: CASSRNKGAGTYNEQFF.

V usage is TRBV29-1 and J usage is TRBJ1-2; a weak D match, TRBD1 (6 bases). V lost 0 bases and J 7 bases, leaving 24 bases between the germline ends. Germline loops: CDR1 SQVTM, CDR2 ANQGSEA. The CDR3 is 17 residues long. CDR3 region: CSVEDRGRGHPAGGYTF. The CDR3 DNA sequence: TGCAGCGTTGAAGATCGAGGCAGGGGCCACCCAGCTGGTGGCTACACCTTC.

The rearrangement links TRBV24-1 to TRBJ2-2; TRBD2 might be the D (6 bases). Trimming stripped 4 bases from V and 4 bases from J, with 15 bases between. Germline V gene lookup returns CDR1 KGHDR and CDR2 SFDVKD. CDR3 length: 16 residues. CDR3 nucleotide sequence: TGTGCCACCAGTGACCCCACTAGCCTGGGCACCGGGGAGCTGTTTTTT. Amino acids: CATSDPTSLGTGELFF.

The V and J genes are TRBV2 and TRBJ1-2; possibly TRBD1 for D (5 bases). With 1 base removed from V and 10 bases from J, the gap between germline ends came to 16 bases. The CDR3 is made up of 14 amino acids. Germline assignment: CDR1 SNHLY and CDR2 FYNNEI. CDR3 sequence (DNA): TGTGCCAGCAGTGAAGGACAGAGGATTACTGTCTACACCTTC. This sequence encodes CASSEGQRITVYTF.

The V call is TRBV19, the J call TRBJ1-5, with D maybe TRBD1 (6 bases). This CDR3 spans 14 amino acids. The V end was cut by 5 bases, the J end by 7 bases, with 15 bases between. CDR1 is LNHDA and CDR2 is SQIVND in the germline V gene (reference sequence). In nucleotides, the CDR3 is TGTGCCAGTAGTCTAAGAACAGGGCAGCAGCCCCAGCATTTT. It encodes CASSLRTGQQPQHF.

The V gene is TRBV3-1 (or the pseudogene TRBV3-2), the J gene TRBJ2-3; 8 bases line up with TRBD2. Trimming took 3 bases from V and 5 from J; bases not matched to a gene: 4. This CDR3 has 14 amino acids. Germline CDR1 is LGHDT and CDR2 is YNNKEL (reference sequence). The chain's CDR3 is CASSQRGAGDTQYF. The CDR3 DNA reads TGTGCCAGCAGCCAGCGGGGGGCGGGAGATACGCAGTATTTT.

This chain links TRBV19 with TRBJ1-6; unclear D gene. In germline, CDR1 is LNHDA, CDR2 SQIVND (reference sequence). Between the trimmed V and J ends, which lost 3 bases and 5 bases, there was a span of 8 bases. The CDR3 spans 14 residues. The CDR3 is CASSIWANNSPLHF. The CDR3 nucleotides read TGTGCCAGTAGTATCTGGGCCAATAATTCACCCCTCCACTTT. Full variable domain (rest looked up from reference TRBV19 and TRBJ1-6): DGGITQSPKYLFRKEGQNVTLSCEQNLNHDAMYWYRQDPGQGLRLIYYSQIVNDFQKGDIAEGYSVSREKKESFPLTVTSAQKNPTAFYLCASSIWANNSPLHFGNGTRLTVT.

This chain joins TRBV4-1 and TRBJ2-3; D perhaps matches TRBD2 (5 bases). V lost 0 bases and J 5 bases, leaving 9 bases between the germline ends. This CDR3 has 14 amino acids. CDR1 MGHRA and CDR2 YSYEKL come from the germline V gene. The CDR3 bases are TGCGCCAGCAGCCAAGAACCCCGGGAAGATACGCAGTATTTT. It yields the protein CASSQEPREDTQYF.

The CDR3 coding sequence is TGTGCCAGCAGCTCCCACTGGGGGAGGGATGAAAAACTGTTTTTT. Translation: CASSSHWGRDEKLFF. V and J are TRBV28 and TRBJ1-4; tentatively, D is TRBD1 (5 bases). V lost 6 bases and J lost 6, with 17 bases in between. The V gene's germline CDR1 is MDHEN and CDR2 SYDVKM. There are 15 residues in the CDR3.

The CDR3 DNA reads TGTGCCACTAGCGGGGGGGCCTACAATGAGCAGTTCTTC. It specifies CATSGGAYNEQFF. The gene calls are TRBV27 and TRBJ2-1; 12 bases fit TRBD2. The V segment lost 10 bases and the J segment 2 bases; nucleotides outside the gene matches: 0. CDR1 is MNHEY, CDR2 SMNVEV, per germline (reference sequence). The CDR3 runs to 13 residues.

The chain links TRBV7-8 to TRBJ1-5; D possibly corresponds to TRBD1 (5 bases). Germline V gene sequence: CDR1 SGHVS, CDR2 FQNEAQ. This CDR3 region has 17 residues. V was trimmed by 4 bases and J by 0 bases, leaving 16 bases between them. The CDR3 coding sequence is TGTGCCAGCAGCTCCAGAAGGGCAGGGTATAGCAATCAGCCCCAGCATTTT. As protein: CASSSRRAGYSNQPQHF. The full variable domain, in which reference TRBV7-8 and TRBJ1-5 provide the parts outside the CDR3, is GAGVSQSPRYKVAKRGQDVALRCDPISGHVSLFWYQQALGQGPEFLTYFQNEAQLDKSGLPSDRFFAERPEGSVSTLKIQRTQQEDSAVYLCASSSRRAGYSNQPQHFGDGTRLSIL.

This chain uses TRBV10-3 with TRBJ1-1; 7 bases match TRBD1. With V trimmed by 3 bases and J by 0 bases, 4 bases remained unmatched. The CDR3 extends over 15 amino acids. CDR1 is ENHRY, CDR2 SYGVKD, per germline. In DNA form, the CDR3 reads TGTGCCATCAGTGACCCGACAGGGATGAACACTGAAGCTTTCTTT. It codes for CAISDPTGMNTEAFF.

This clone is a singleton in its sample. The chain carries TRBV7-3 and TRBJ1-4, with 8 bases identical to TRBD1. CDR1 and CDR2 from the germline V gene are SGHTA and FQGTGA. The V gene end was trimmed by 3 bases and the J gene end by 8 bases; junction bases not matched to a gene: 8. The CDR3 extends over 15 amino acids. The CDR3: CASSFSQGAREKLFF. The CDR3 DNA reads as TGTGCCAGCAGCTTCTCTCAGGGGGCAAGGGAAAAACTGTTTTTT.

The rearrangement joins TRBV24-1 to TRBJ2-3, with D hard to call. The CDR3 sequence is 13 residues long. The V end lost 0 bases, the J end lost 4 bases, and 4 bases lay between the germline ends. Germline assignment: CDR1 KGHDR and CDR2 SFDVKD. CDR3 sequence: CATSDLGSDTQYF. DNA for the CDR3: TGTGCCACCAGTGATTTGGGCTCAGATACGCAGTATTTT.

The chain links TRBV28 to TRBJ1-2, with a weak D call TRBD1 (6 bases). This CDR3 contains 13 residues. Germline assignment: CDR1 MDHEN and CDR2 SYDVKM. V lost 6 bases and J lost 0, with 8 bases in between. CDR3 loop: CASRGGTNYGYTF. The CDR3, as DNA: TGTGCCAGCAGAGGGGGTACTAACTATGGCTACACCTTC.

This chain links TRBV28 with TRBJ1-1, with D perhaps TRBD1 (5 bases). Looked up from germline, CDR1 is MDHEN and CDR2 is SYDVKM. V gave up 5 bases and J gave up 2 bases, with 12 bases separating them. This CDR3 spans 14 amino acids. The CDR3: CASSPPQGNTEAFF. CDR3 coding DNA: TGTGCCAGCAGTCCCCCCCAGGGAAACACTGAAGCTTTCTTT. The whole variable domain, filled in from reference TRBV28 and TRBJ1-1, reads DVKVTQSSRYLVKRTGEKVFLECVQDMDHENMFWYRQDPGLGLRLIYFSYDVKMKEKGDIPEGYSVSREKKERFSLILESASTNQTSMYLCASSPPQGNTEAFFGQGTRLTVV.